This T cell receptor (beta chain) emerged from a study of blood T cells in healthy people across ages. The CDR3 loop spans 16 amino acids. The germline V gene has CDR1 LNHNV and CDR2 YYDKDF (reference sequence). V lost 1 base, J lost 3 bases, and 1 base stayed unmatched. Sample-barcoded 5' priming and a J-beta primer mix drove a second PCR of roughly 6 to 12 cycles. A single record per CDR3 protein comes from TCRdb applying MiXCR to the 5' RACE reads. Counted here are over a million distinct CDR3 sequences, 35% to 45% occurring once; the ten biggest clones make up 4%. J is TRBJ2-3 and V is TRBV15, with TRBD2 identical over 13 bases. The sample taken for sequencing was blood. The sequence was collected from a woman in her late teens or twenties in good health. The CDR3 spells CATSRGTSGSTDTQYF. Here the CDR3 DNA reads TGTGCCACCAGCAGAGGGACTAGCGGGAGTACAGATACGCAGTATTTT.